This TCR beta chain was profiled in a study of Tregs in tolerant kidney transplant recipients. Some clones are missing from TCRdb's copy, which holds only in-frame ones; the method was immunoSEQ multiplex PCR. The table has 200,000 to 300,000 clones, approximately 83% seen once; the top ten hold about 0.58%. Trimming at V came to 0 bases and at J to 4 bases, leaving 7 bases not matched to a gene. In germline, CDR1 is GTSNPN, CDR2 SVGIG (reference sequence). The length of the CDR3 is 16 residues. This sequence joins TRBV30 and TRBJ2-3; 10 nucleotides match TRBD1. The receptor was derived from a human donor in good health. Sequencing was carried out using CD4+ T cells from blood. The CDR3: CAWSVRGQGVPDTQYF. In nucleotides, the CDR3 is TGTGCCTGGAGTGTACGCGGACAGGGGGTTCCAGATACGCAGTATTTT.